Presented here are 12 T cell receptor beta chains from one specimen sequenced in a study of T cells in Graves' hyperthyroidism and ophthalmopathy (dated by TCRdb to about 2019). Libraries were built with multiplex PCR. Sequencing relied on an Illumina HiSeq 2000. TCR beta CDR3 regions were amplified from RNA transcripts. A first-round RT-PCR of the TCR CDR3 used the HTBI primer set with the Qiagen OneStep RT-PCR kit. TCRdb trimmed the raw reads at Q25, called clones with MiXCR and kept productive beta chains. Under each unique CDR3 protein, matching rows form one entry showing the most common genes and DNA. Recorded for this sample are 250,000 to 400,000 distinct CDR3 sequences; roughly 13% of them occurred a single time. The biggest ten clones account for 30% to 35% of the sample. The sample consisted of blood. The source is a woman in her thirties or forties with Graves' ophthalmopathy.

At least ten counts were recorded for this clonotype. This rearrangement joins TRBV11-2 to TRBJ2-5; D gene ambiguous. V was cut by 5 bases and J by 3 bases, with 16 bases left in between. Germline CDR1 and CDR2: SGHAT and FQNNGV. The CDR3 spans 15 residues. The CDR3 DNA follows: TGTGCCAGCAGCCCCCCCGGGTGGAATAAAGAGACCCAGTACTTC. Residues: CASSPPGWNKETQYF.

About this clonotype itself: In this CDR3 the conserved last residue, phenylalanine or tryptophan, is missing, so a read error is likely. This rearrangement joins TRBV14 to TRBJ2-7, with 7 bases aligning to TRBD2. This CDR3 has 15 amino acids. CDR1 and CDR2 from the germline V gene are SGHDN and FVKESK. V lost 0 bases and J lost 6; bases outside the gene matches: 8. CDR3 protein: CASSQDRGVGAEQYL. In DNA, the CDR3 is TGTGCCAGCAGCCAAGACCGGGGGGTGGGCGCCGAGCAGTACCTC.

Only a few counts were recorded for this clonotype. The chain employs TRBV7-9 and TRBJ1-3; 8 bases match TRBD1. V shed 5 bases, J shed 0 bases, and the junction held 9 bases outside the gene matches. The CDR3 is 17 residues long. The germline V gene encodes CDR1 SEHNR and CDR2 FQNEAQ (reference sequence). CDR3 bases: TGTGCCAGCAGCCTTCAGACAGGGGCCGGCTCTGGAAACACCATATATTTT. It encodes CASSLQTGAGSGNTIYF. Combining the CDR3 with reference TRBV7-9 and TRBJ1-3 gives the whole variable domain DTGVSQNPRHKITKRGQNVTFRCDPISEHNRLYWYRQTLGQGPEFLTYFQNEAQLEKSRLLSDRFSAERPKGSFSTLEIQRTEQGDSAMYLCASSLQTGAGSGNTIYFGEGSWLTVV.

A word on this clonotype: This could be a read error, since a much larger clone is one nucleotide away. The CDR3 loop is CASSYLGSGSTIYF. In DNA form, the CDR3 reads TGTGCCAGCAGTTATTTAGGATCGGGAAGCACCATATATTTT. The genes are TRBV2 and TRBJ1-3, with D unresolved. From germline, CDR1 is SNHLY and CDR2 FYNNEI. This CDR3 comprises 14 residues.

A few counts support this clonotype. The gene calls are TRBV5-1 and TRBJ2-4; D may be TRBD2 (5 bases). From germline, CDR1 is SGHRS and CDR2 YFSETQ. The CDR3 loop spans 15 amino acids. V lost 3 bases and J 2 bases, leaving 12 bases between the germline ends. CDR3 in amino acids: CASSSGLGTKNIQYF. The CDR3 nucleotides are TGCGCCAGCAGCTCTGGACTGGGGACCAAAAACATTCAGTACTTC.

This clonotype was detected many times. The chain employs TRBV12-3 or TRBV12-4 and TRBJ2-7; a weak D match, TRBD1 (6 bases). Trimming cost V 7 bases and J 3 bases, with 22 bases left between them. The CDR3 consists of 16 residues. CDR3 protein: CASTDRDTRGGYEQYF. The CDR3 DNA reads as TGTGCCAGCACCGATCGGGACACCCGGGGCGGCTACGAGCAGTACTTC.

In this sample, this clonotype turned up a few times. The chain has TRBV7-8 and TRBJ2-3; 8 nucleotides agree with TRBD1. This CDR3 has 16 amino acids. The V gene's germline CDR1 is SGHVS and CDR2 FQNEAQ. V lost 5 bases to trimming and J lost 3 bases; unmatched junction nucleotides: 10. The CDR3 sequence: CASSPRAGGLTDTQYF. In DNA form, the CDR3 reads TGTGCCAGCAGCCCTCGGGCAGGGGGCCTGACAGATACGCAGTATTTT.

This sequence joins TRBV14 and TRBJ1-6; the match to TRBD1 covers 7 bases. Trimming cost V 3 bases and J 10 bases; bases outside gene matches: 6. This CDR3 has 14 amino acids. The germline CDR1 and CDR2 sequences are SGHDN and FVKESK. The CDR3 coding sequence is TGTGCCAGCAGCCAGGACAGGTTGGGGTCACCCCTCCACTTT. Its protein product is CASSQDRLGSPLHF.

This chain connects TRBV20-1 to TRBJ1-5; D remains ambiguous. Germline CDR1 reads DFQATT; CDR2 reads SNEGSKA (reference sequence). V was trimmed by 7 bases and J by 4 bases, leaving 11 bases between them. The length of the CDR3 is 12 residues. This CDR3 reads CSVRPTNQPQHF. Here the CDR3 DNA reads TGCAGTGTGAGGCCGACTAATCAGCCCCAGCATTTT.

There are many counts of this clonotype. The gene calls are TRBV7-9 and TRBJ2-1; 8 nucleotides match TRBD2. V lost 5 bases, J lost 3 bases, and 3 bases stayed unmatched. Germline V gene sequence: CDR1 SEHNR, CDR2 FQNEAQ (reference sequence). The CDR3 is made up of 14 amino acids. CDR3 protein: CASSAGGVYNEQFF. The DNA of the CDR3 is TGTGCCAGCAGCGCCGGGGGGGTCTACAATGAGCAGTTCTTC.

This clonotype was recorded many times. In DNA, the CDR3 is TGTGCCAGCAGCCCGGCCGAAGGCAACTATGGCTACACCTTC. Translation gives CASSPAEGNYGYTF. This sequence joins TRBV5-5 and TRBJ1-2; D uncertain. Germline CDR1 SGHKS, CDR2 YYEKEE (reference sequence). V was trimmed by 4 bases and J by 2 bases, leaving 12 bases between them. The CDR3 consists of 14 residues.

The table lists this clonotype with many counts. V usage is TRBV12-3 or TRBV12-4 and J usage is TRBJ1-1, with 7 positions matching TRBD1. V dropped 6 bases and J dropped 8; count of bases not matched to a gene: 9. The CDR3 sequence is 13 residues long. CDR3 nucleotide sequence: TGTGCCAGCAGCTTCAGGGGGGGTGAAGAAGCTTTCTTT. This sequence encodes CASSFRGGEEAFF.